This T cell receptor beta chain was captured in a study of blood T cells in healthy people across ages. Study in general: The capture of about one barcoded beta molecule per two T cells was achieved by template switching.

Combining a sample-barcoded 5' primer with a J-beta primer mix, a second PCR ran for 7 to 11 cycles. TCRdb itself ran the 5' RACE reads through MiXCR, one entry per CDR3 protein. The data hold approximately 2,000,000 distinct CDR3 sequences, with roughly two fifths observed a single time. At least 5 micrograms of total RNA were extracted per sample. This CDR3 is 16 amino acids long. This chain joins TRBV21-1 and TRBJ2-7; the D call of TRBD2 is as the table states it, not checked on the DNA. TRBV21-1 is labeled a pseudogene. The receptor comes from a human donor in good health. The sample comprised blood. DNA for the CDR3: TGTGCCAGCAGCAAAGAGGAGAGCCTCTTACCTTACGAGCAGTACTTC. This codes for CASSKEESLLPYEQYF.